The rows below give T cell receptor beta chains drawn from one sample of a study of T cells of healthy individuals. Via MiXCR, TCRdb re-called the 5' RACE reads, giving one row per CDR3 protein. The sample has 60,000 to 75,000 distinct CDR3 sequences, roughly 16% seen once. All receptors come from a human donor in good health. Each CDR3 is given with its conserved first and last residue. Each record gives: V gene, D gene, J gene, clone size, CDR3 DNA, CDR3 protein. D genes are given only for firm matches. A row's size may be missing; if present it is once, few, many or a size class.

>TRBV12-5|.|TRBJ1-4|few
TGTGCTAGTGGTTTGGGAGCAACTAATGAAAAACTGTTTTTT
CASGLGATNEKLFF
>TRBV20-1|.|TRBJ2-7|many
TGCAGTGCTCCTTCCCCGGGACTCCGCTACGAGCAGTACTTC
CSAPSPGLRYEQYF
>TRBV18|.|TRBJ2-3|many
TGTGCCAGCTCACAAGGATCGCAAGATACGCAGTATTTT
CASSQGSQDTQYF
>TRBV6-5|TRBD1|TRBJ2-7|.
TGTGCCAGCAGTTACGACGGGACAGGGTCCTACGAGCAGTACTTC
CASSYDGTGSYEQYF
>TRBV12-5|.|TRBJ1-4|many
TGTGCTAGTGGTTTTCTGCTCCCGGACAGTGCAACTAATGAAAAACTGTTTTTT
CASGFLLPDSATNEKLFF
>TRBV13|TRBD1|TRBJ1-6|few
TGTGCCAGCAGCTCCACCGGGACAGATAATTCACCCCTCCACTTT
CASSSTGTDNSPLHF
>TRBV6-6|TRBD1|TRBJ1-6|many
TGTGCCAGCAGGCAGACAGGGAATGGAAATTCACCCCTCCACTTT
CASRQTGNGNSPLHF
>TRBV5-5|.|TRBJ2-1|.
TGTGCCAGCAGCTTTTCCAGATATCCCTACAATGAGCAGTTCTTC
CASSFSRYPYNEQFF
>TRBV10-3|.|TRBJ1-5|many
TGTGCCATCAGTAGGACAGATGATCAGCCCCAGCATTTT
CAISRTDDQPQHF
>TRBV7-9|TRBD1|TRBJ2-7|many
TGTGCCAGCAGCTCCCCCGGGACAGGGAGCTACGAGCAGTACTTC
CASSSPGTGSYEQYF
>TRBV5-5|.|TRBJ2-3|many
TGTGCCAGCAGCCTCGTGGGGGGTGCTAGCACAGATACGCAGTATTTT
CASSLVGGASTDTQYF
>TRBV6-2/TRBV6-3|.|TRBJ1-6|few
TGTGCCAGCAGTTTGATCGACAGAGTGTCTTCACCCCTCCACTTT
CASSLIDRVSSPLHF
>TRBV7-6|.|TRBJ1-1|many
TGTGCCAGCAGCTTGAGGGAGGAAGGGGAAGCTTTCTTT
CASSLREEGEAFF
>TRBV29-1|TRBD2|TRBJ2-5|many
TGCAGCGCCACGGGACTAGCGGGAGAGACCCAGTACTTC
CSATGLAGETQYF
>TRBV29-1|TRBD1|TRBJ1-3|many
TGCAGCGGGGGACAGGGAAACACCATATATTTT
CSGGQGNTIYF
>TRBV20-1|TRBD2|TRBJ2-1|.
TGCAGTGCTCCACTAGCGGGAGCTTACAATGAGCAGTTCTTC
CSAPLAGAYNEQFF
>TRBV12-3/TRBV12-4|.|TRBJ2-7|.
TGTGCCAGCAGTTTCCGGGGCAGGGGTGCATATGAGCAGTACTTC
CASSFRGRGAYEQYF
>TRBV4-1|TRBD1|TRBJ2-7|few
TGCGCCAGCAGCCCCGGACAGGGACCGTTCTACGAGCAGTACTTC
CASSPGQGPFYEQYF
>TRBV9|.|TRBJ1-3|.
TGTGCCAGCAGCTCACGTCAGGGCTCTGGAAACACCATATATTTT
CASSSRQGSGNTIYF
>TRBV4-1|.|TRBJ1-6|many
TGCGCCAGCAGCCAAGATCACATCGCATCACCCCTCCACTTT
CASSQDHIASPLHF
>TRBV12-3/TRBV12-4|.|TRBJ1-3|many
TGTGCCAGCAGCCCACAGAGACGCTCTGGAAACACCATATATTTT
CASSPQRRSGNTIYF
>TRBV20-1|TRBD1|TRBJ1-4|.
TGCAGTGCTAGAGATGAGGGGGCCGGCGAAAAACTGTTTTTT
CSARDEGAGEKLFF
>TRBV29-1|TRBD2|TRBJ2-3|.
TGCAGCGTTCTAGCGGGGGGCACAGATACGCAGTATTTT
CSVLAGGTDTQYF
>TRBV19|TRBD2|TRBJ2-1|many
TGTGCCACCAGAGGGCTTAGCGGGAGAGGTTCTGGGAATGAGCAGTTCTTC
CATRGLSGRGSGNEQFF
>TRBV10-3|TRBD1|TRBJ1-2|.
TGTGCCATCAGTCCCACCGAAGCGGGACAGACCTATGGCTACACCTTC
CAISPTEAGQTYGYTF
>TRBV20-1|.|TRBJ2-3|.
TGCAGTGCTAGAGAGGGGGGAGATACGCAGTATTTT
CSAREGGDTQYF
>TRBV5-1|.|TRBJ2-4|few
TGCGCCAGCAGCTCCTCGGGGAGGGACAGAAACATTCAGTACTTC
CASSSSGRDRNIQYF
>TRBV6-2/TRBV6-3|.|TRBJ2-1|.
TGTGCCAGCAGTTCCGATTTACATGAGCAGTTCTTC
CASSSDLHEQFF
>TRBV27|TRBD2|TRBJ2-1|few
TGTGCCACTCTCGGACTAGCGGGATCGGGGGAGCAGTTCTTC
CATLGLAGSGEQFF
>TRBV20-1|TRBD1|TRBJ2-7|.
TGCAGTGCAACGGACAGGGGGCTTTACGAGCAGTACTTC
CSATDRGLYEQYF
>TRBV12-3/TRBV12-4|.|TRBJ2-5|few
TGTGCCAGCAGTTTTGGCGGGGGCGAAAAGACCCAGTACTTC
CASSFGGGEKTQYF
>TRBV28|.|TRBJ2-6|many
TGTGCCAGCAGTTTATTGAGGGACTCTGGGGCCAACGTCCTGACTTTC
CASSLLRDSGANVLTF
>TRBV5-1|.|TRBJ2-7|few
TGCGCCAGCAGCTCCCCCATGACAGGACCAACCTACGAGCAGTACTTC
CASSSPMTGPTYEQYF
>TRBV6-6|.|TRBJ1-5|.
TGTGCCAGCAGTACACCAGGGGTTGGCCAGCCCCAGCATTTT
CASSTPGVGQPQHF
>TRBV28|TRBD2|TRBJ2-3|few
TGTGCCAGCAGTTTACTAGCGGTGAGCACAGATACGCAGTATTTT
CASSLLAVSTDTQYF
>TRBV6-5|TRBD2|TRBJ2-5|.
TGTGCCAGCAGCCTAGCGGGAAGAGAGACCCAGTACTTC
CASSLAGRETQYF
>TRBV4-1|.|TRBJ2-3|many
TGCGCCAGCAGCCAAGAGGACCCCGGGGGAGATACGCAGTATTTT
CASSQEDPGGDTQYF
>TRBV7-9|.|TRBJ2-7|many
TGTGCCAGCAGCGAAGGGACGGTTGACTACGAGCAGTACTTC
CASSEGTVDYEQYF
>TRBV10-1|.|TRBJ2-1|.
TGCGCCAGCAGCGGTTGGGGGCTCAATGAGCAGTTCTTC
CASSGWGLNEQFF
>TRBV11-2|.|TRBJ2-2|few
TGTGCCAGCAGCTTATGGTCCGGGGAGCTGTTTTTT
CASSLWSGELFF
>TRBV5-1|TRBD2|TRBJ2-7|.
TGCGCCAGCAGCTTCCGGGCGGGAGACGACGAGCAGTACTTC
CASSFRAGDDEQYF
>TRBV7-2|.|TRBJ1-2|.
TGTGCCAGCAGCTTAGCGGTCAGATACTATGGCTACACCTTC
CASSLAVRYYGYTF
>TRBV29-1|TRBD2|TRBJ2-3|many
TGCAGCGTTGTGACTAGCGGGGCCACAGATACGCAGTATTTT
CSVVTSGATDTQYF
>TRBV6-1|TRBD2|TRBJ2-5|.
TGTGCCAGCAGTGGAGGGGTTACTAGCGGGAAGTACCAAGAGACCCAGTACTTC
CASSGGVTSGKYQETQYF
>TRBV20-1|TRBD1|TRBJ1-2|few
TGCAGTGCTATAACCGGGACAGGGGGCTTCTACACCTTC
CSAITGTGGFYTF
>TRBV7-9|.|TRBJ2-1|many
TGTGCCAGCAGCCTGACAGACAGCTCCTACAATGAGCAGTTCTTC
CASSLTDSSYNEQFF
>TRBV20-1|.|TRBJ1-4|.
TGCAGTGCTAGAGTCAGGGGTGAAGAAAAACTGTTTTTT
CSARVRGEEKLFF
>TRBV4-1|.|TRBJ2-7|many
TGCGCCAGCAGCCAAGATCAGCGGAGGGCGGGGGAGCAGTACTTC
CASSQDQRRAGEQYF